What follows describes a single T cell receptor beta chain. TCRdb re-derived calls from the 5' RACE reads in MiXCR, one entry per CDR3 protein. The sample carries 560,000 or so distinct CDR3 sequences, about 18% recorded once. These data originate in a study of T-cell memory formation after mild COVID-19. There are 15 residues in the CDR3. Germline V lookup: CDR1 SGHVS, CDR2 FNYEAQ. V was shortened by 5 bases and J by 4 bases, with 15 bases between the two germline ends. Input material: PBMCs or a T cell subset sorted from them (not recorded which). The chain joins TRBV7-6 to TRBJ1-3; D call uncertain. This TCR derives from an adult woman who had mild COVID-19 (a few samples of this study predate the infection). Cell type and time point are not known. CDR3 in DNA: TGTGCCAGCAGCCCCGACAATGCTCTAGGAAACACCATATATTTT. This encodes CASSPDNALGNTIYF.